This TCR beta chain originates from a study of T cell repertoires in cytomegalovirus infection. The study, taken as a whole, reports: The ex vivo response was dominated by HLA-C-restricted CMV-specific TCR beta clonotypes.

The table lists this clonotype with many counts. Its target is not known. V gave up 4 bases and J gave up 2 bases; unmatched junction bases: 5. CDR1 and CDR2 (germline): SGHTA, FQGNSA. CDR3 length: 14 residues. TCRdb itself ran the reads through MiXCR, one entry per CDR3 protein. Found here are 200,000 to 300,000 distinct CDR3 sequences, around 9% of them singletons; the top ten hold over 13%. The chain is built from TRBV7-2 and TRBJ2-7; 7 nucleotides line up with TRBD1. Sequencing input: PBMCs. This sequence was found in a human donor in good health (CMV status not recorded). Some clones in this sample may be carry-over from other donors' samples. This CDR3 is CASSSFQGAYEQYF. DNA for the CDR3: TGTGCCAGCAGCTCCTTCCAGGGGGCCTACGAGCAGTACTTC.